This TCR beta chain came from a study of blood T cells in healthy people across ages. The germline V gene has CDR1 SGHNT and CDR2 YYREEE (reference sequence). The CDR3 is 15 amino acids. V was pared by 0 bases and J by 7 bases, with 1 base of the junction left unmatched. With a J-beta primer mix and a sample-barcoded 5' primer, a second PCR ran about 7 to 12 cycles. TCRdb itself ran the 5' RACE reads through MiXCR, one entry per CDR3 protein. The sample lists 850,000 to 1,100,000 distinct CDR3 sequences; less than 45% were seen once. V gene TRBV5-4 combines with J gene TRBJ1-6, with TRBD1 matching over 10 bases. The sequence was obtained from a man aged 18 to 30 in good health. The specimen was blood. In DNA form, the CDR3 reads TGTGCCAGCAGCTTGGGGGGACAGGGGAATTCACCCCTCCACTTT. Amino acid sequence: CASSLGGQGNSPLHF.